The T cell receptor (beta chain) described here comes from a study of cytomegalovirus exposure and HLA in healthy donors. Overall study context: Counted in an early data release were some 81 million unique TCRs from HLA-typed donors.

Notes on the study in general: Later work showed greater clonal expansion in HLA-associated TCR beta chains than in equally common others.

Turning to this clone: Its antigen is currently unknown.

Use of 60 Vbeta and 13 Jbeta primers characterized the PCR. Measured with immunoSEQ multiplex PCR; TCRdb has only the in-frame clones, and not every one. The table records 200,000 to 250,000 clones, approximately 78% of them present only once. Per germline, CDR1 SGHVS and CDR2 FNYEAQ. There are 13 residues in the CDR3. Trimming pared 0 bases from V and 9 bases from J, leaving 9 bases between. The chain employs TRBV7-6 and TRBJ2-1, with D unclear. The sequenced sample consisted of PBMCs. This TCR was sampled from a young man in good health and CMV-seronegative. CDR3 DNA sequence: TGTGCCAGCAGCTTAGCGCTCATCGGTGAGCAGTTCTTC. This codes for CASSLALIGEQFF.